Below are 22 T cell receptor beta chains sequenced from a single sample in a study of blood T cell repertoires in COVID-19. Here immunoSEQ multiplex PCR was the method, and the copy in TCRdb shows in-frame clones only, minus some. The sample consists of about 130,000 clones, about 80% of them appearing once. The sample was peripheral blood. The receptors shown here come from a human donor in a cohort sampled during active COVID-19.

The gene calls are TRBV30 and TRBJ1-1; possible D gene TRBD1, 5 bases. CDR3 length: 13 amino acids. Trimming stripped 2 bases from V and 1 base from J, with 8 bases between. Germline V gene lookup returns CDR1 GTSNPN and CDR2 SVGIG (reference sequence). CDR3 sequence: CAWSWTRNTEAFF. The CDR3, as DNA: TGTGCCTGGAGTTGGACACGGAACACTGAAGCTTTCTTT.

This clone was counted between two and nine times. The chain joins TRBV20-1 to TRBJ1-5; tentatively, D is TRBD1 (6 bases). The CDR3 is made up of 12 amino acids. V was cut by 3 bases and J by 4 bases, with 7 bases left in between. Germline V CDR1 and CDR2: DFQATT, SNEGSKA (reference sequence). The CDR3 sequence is CSASRGNQPQHF. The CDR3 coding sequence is TGCAGTGCTAGTAGGGGGAATCAGCCCCAGCATTTT.

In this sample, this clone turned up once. In DNA form, the CDR3 reads TGCGCCAGCAGCTATGGACAGGGCCCGAATCAGCCCCAGCATTTT. Its protein product is CASSYGQGPNQPQHF. The chain combines TRBV5-1 with TRBJ1-5; 8 positions match TRBD1. Germline V gene lookup returns CDR1 SGHRS and CDR2 YFSETQ. The CDR3 has 15 residues. V lost 3 bases to trimming and J lost 4 bases; unmatched junction nucleotides: 6.

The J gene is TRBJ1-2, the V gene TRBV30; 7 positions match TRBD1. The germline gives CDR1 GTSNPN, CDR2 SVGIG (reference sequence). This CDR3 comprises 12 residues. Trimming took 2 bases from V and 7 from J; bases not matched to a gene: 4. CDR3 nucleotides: TGTGCCTGGAGTTCAGGGGGTAGTGGCTACACCTTC. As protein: CAWSSGGSGYTF.

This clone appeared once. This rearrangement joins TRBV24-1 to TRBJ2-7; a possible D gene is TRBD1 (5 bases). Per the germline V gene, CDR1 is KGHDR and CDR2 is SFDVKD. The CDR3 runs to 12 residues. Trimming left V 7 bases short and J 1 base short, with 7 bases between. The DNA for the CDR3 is TGTGCCACCAGGCAGGGATCCTACGAGCAGTACTTC. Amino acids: CATRQGSYEQYF.

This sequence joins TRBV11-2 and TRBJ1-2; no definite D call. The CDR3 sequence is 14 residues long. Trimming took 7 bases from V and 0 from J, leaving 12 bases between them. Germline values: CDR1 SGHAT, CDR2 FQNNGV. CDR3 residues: CASTTPTTNYGYTF. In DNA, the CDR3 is TGTGCCAGCACCACCCCAACAACTAACTATGGCTACACCTTC.

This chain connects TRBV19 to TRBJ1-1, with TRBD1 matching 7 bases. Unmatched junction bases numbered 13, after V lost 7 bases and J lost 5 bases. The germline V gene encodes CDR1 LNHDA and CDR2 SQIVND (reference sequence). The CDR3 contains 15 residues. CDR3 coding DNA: TGTGCCAGTAATGAGGCCTCGACAGGGAGGACTGAAGCTTTCTTT. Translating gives CASNEASTGRTEAFF.

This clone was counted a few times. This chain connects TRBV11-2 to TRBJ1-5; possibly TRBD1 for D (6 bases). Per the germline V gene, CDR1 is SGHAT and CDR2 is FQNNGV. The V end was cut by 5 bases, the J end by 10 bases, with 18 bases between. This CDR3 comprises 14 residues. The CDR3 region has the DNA TGTGCCAGCAGCCTCGGACAGTCCACGTTCCCCCAGCATTTT. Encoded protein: CASSLGQSTFPQHF.

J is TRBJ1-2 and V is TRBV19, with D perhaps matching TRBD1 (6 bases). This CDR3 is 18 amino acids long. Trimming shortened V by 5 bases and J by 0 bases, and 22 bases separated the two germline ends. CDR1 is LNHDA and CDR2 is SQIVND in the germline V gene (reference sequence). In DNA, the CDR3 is TGTGCCAGTAGTCACCCTGGGGGCGTCCGCGAAACTAACTATGGCTACACCTTC. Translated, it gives CASSHPGGVRETNYGYTF.

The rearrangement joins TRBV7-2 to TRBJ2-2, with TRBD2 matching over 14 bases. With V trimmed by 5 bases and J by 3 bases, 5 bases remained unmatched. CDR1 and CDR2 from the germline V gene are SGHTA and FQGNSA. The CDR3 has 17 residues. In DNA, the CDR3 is TGTGCCAGCAGCAAGACTAGCGGGGGGGCTGACACCGGGGAGCTGTTTTTT. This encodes CASSKTSGGADTGELFF.

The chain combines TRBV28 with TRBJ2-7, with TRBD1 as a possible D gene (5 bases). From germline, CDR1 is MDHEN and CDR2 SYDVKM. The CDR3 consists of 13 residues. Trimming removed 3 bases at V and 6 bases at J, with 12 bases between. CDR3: CASSLGREAEQYF. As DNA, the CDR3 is TGTGCCAGCAGTTTGGGCAGGGAAGCCGAGCAGTACTTC.

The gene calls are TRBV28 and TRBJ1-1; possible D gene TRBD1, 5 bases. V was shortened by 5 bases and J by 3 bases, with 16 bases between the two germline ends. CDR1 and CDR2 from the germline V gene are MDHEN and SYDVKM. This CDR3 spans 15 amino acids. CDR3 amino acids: CASSRPRGGDTEAFF. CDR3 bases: TGTGCCAGCAGTCGCCCCCGGGGAGGGGACACTGAAGCTTTCTTT.

CDR3 amino acids: CAISGDRGFGEQYF. The CDR3 DNA follows: TGTGCCATCAGTGGGGACAGGGGGTTCGGCGAGCAGTACTTC. This rearrangement joins TRBV10-3 to TRBJ2-7; 11 positions match TRBD1. Trimming at V came to 4 bases and at J to 6 bases, leaving 5 bases not matched to a gene. This CDR3 comprises 14 residues. Germline V gives CDR1 ENHRY, CDR2 SYGVKD.

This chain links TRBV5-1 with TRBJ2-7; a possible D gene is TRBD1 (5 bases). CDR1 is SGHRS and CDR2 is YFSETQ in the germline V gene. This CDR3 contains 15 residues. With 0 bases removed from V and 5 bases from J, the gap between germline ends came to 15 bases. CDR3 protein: CASSLEYRPVDEQYF. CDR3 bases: TGCGCCAGCAGCTTGGAATACAGGCCTGTTGACGAGCAGTACTTC.

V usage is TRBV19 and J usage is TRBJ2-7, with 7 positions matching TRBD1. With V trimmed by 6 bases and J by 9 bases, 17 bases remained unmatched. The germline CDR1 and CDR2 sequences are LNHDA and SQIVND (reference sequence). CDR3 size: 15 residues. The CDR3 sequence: CASRDRDSSLSGQYF. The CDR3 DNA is TGTGCCAGTAGAGACCGGGACAGTTCTCTCTCCGGGCAGTACTTC.

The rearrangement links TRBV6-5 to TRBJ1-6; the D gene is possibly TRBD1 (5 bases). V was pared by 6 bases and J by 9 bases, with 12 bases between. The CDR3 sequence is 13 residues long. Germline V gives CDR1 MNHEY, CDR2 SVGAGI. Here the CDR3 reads CASRAGWVSPLHF. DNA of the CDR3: TGTGCCAGCAGGGCAGGGTGGGTTTCACCCCTCCACTTT.

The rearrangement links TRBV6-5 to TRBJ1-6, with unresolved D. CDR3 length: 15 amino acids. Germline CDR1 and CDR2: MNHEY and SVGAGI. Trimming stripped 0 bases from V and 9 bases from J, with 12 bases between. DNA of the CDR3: TGTGCCAGCAGTTACTCGTGGGAGGAAGCTTCACCCCTCCACTTT. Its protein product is CASSYSWEEASPLHF.

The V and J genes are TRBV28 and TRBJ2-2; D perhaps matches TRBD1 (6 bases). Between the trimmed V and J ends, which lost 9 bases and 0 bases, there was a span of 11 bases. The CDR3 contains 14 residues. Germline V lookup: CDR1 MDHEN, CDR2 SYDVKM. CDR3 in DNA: TGTGCCAGTAAGGGGGTATCGAACACCGGGGAGCTGTTTTTT. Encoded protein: CASKGVSNTGELFF.

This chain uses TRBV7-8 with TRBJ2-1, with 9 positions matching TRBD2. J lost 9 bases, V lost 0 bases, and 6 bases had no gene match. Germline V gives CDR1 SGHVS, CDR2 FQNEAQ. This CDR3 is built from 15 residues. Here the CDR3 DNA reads TGTGCCAGCAGCTTAGCTGCGGGGGGGCCCCTTGAGCAGTTCTTC. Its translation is CASSLAAGGPLEQFF.

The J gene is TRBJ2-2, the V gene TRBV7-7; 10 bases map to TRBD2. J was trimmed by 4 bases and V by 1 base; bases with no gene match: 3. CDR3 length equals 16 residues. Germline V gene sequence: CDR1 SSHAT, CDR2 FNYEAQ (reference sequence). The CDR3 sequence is CASSLGGTSATGELFF. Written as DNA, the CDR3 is TGTGCCAGCAGCTTAGGCGGGACTAGCGCCACCGGGGAGCTGTTTTTT.

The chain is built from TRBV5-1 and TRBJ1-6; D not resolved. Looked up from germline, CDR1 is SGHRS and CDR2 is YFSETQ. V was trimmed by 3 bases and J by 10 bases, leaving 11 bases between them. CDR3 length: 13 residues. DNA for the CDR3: TGCGCCAGCAGCTCCATCGACGGGTCACCCCTCCACTTT. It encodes CASSSIDGSPLHF. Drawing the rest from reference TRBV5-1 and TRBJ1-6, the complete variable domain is KAGVTQTPRYLIKTRGQQVTLSCSPISGHRSVSWYQQTPGQGLQFLFEYFSETQRNKGNFPGRFSGRQFSNSRSEMNVSTLELGDSALYLCASSSIDGSPLHFGNGTRLTVT.

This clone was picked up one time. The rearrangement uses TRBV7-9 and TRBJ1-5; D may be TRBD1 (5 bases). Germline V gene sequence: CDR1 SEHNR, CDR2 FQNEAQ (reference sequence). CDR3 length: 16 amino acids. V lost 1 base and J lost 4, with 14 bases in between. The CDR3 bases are TGTGCCAGCAGCTTAGATGTAGGGGATAGAAATCAGCCCCAGCATTTT. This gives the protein CASSLDVGDRNQPQHF.